This T cell receptor (beta chain) was identified during a study of cytomegalovirus exposure and HLA in healthy donors. Germline-derived CDR1 and CDR2 are MNHEY and SVGAGI. CDR3 size: 15 residues. About this clone itself: Its specificity is not known.

Study-wide results and caveats: Presence/absence analyses supposed approximately even sequencing depth among donors.

Both 60 Vbeta primers and 13 Jbeta primers went into the PCR. The data were produced by immunoSEQ multiplex PCR, yet TCRdb's version contains in-frame clones alone and is incomplete. The sample holds about 150,000 clones, 70% to 80% seen once. The sequencing sample was made of PBMCs. This chain uses TRBV6-5 with TRBJ2-5, with TRBD2 matching over 10 bases. The J call may not be correct, given that the DNA end is closer to TRBJ2-7. This receptor was obtained from a man younger than 40 in good health and CMV-seropositive. Written as DNA, the CDR3 is TGTGCCAGCAGGCCGTCGGGACTAGCGTCTTACGAGCAGTACTTC. Its translation: CASRPSGLASYEQYF.